This T cell receptor beta chain appears in the sequencing data of a study of OX40 agonist ivuxolimab in advanced cancers. Background on the study: Of the participants, approximately 38% had some prior anti-PD-1, anti-PD-L1 or anti-CTLA-4 therapy, which was allowed. General study points: CD4+ and CD8+ blood T cells expanded clonally by week 6 at 0.1 to 3.0 mg/kg.

On this clone: Antigen unknown.

Clones were sequenced by immunoSEQ multiplex PCR, and TCRdb holds only the in-frame ones, with some missing. This table holds 60,000 to 70,000 clones, nearly 90% found once. CDR3 length equals 15 residues. Deletions cut 1 base from V and 7 bases from J, with 11 bases between. Per the germline V gene, CDR1 is SNHLY and CDR2 is FYNNEI. The sequenced sample was CD4+ or CD8+ T cells sorted from blood, obtained in a trial of the OX40 agonist ivuxolimab. The clonotype was recovered from an adult with an advanced solid tumor such as melanoma, head and neck, liver or kidney cancer. V is TRBV2 and J is TRBJ1-6, with D perhaps matching TRBD1 (5 bases). In DNA, the CDR3 is TGTGCCAGCAGTGAAGAGGCAGGGAGGAATTCACCCCTCCACTTT. This encodes CASSEEAGRNSPLHF.